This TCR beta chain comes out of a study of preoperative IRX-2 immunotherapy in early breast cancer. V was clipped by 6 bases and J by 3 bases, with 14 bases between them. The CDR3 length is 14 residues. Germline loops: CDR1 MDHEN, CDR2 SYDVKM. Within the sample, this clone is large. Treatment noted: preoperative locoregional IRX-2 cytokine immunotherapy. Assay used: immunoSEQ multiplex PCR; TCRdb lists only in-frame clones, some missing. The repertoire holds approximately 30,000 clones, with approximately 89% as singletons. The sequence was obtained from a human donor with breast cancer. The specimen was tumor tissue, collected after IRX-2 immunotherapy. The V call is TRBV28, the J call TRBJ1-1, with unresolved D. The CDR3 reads CASRRRVSDTEAFF. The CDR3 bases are TGTGCCAGCAGAAGAAGGGTGAGCGACACTGAAGCTTTCTTT.